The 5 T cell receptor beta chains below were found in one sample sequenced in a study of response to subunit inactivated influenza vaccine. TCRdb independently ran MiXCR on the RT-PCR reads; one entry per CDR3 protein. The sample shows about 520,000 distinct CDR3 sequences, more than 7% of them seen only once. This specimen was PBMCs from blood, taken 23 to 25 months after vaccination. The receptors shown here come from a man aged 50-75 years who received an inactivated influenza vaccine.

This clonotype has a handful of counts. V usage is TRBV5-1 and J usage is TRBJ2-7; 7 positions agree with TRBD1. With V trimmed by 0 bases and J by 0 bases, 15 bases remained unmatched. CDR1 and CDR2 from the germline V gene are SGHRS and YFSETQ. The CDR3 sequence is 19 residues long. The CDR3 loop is CASSLGLSKGASSSYEQYF. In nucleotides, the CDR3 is TGCGCCAGCAGCTTGGGTCTCTCTAAGGGGGCGTCGAGCTCCTACGAGCAGTACTTC.

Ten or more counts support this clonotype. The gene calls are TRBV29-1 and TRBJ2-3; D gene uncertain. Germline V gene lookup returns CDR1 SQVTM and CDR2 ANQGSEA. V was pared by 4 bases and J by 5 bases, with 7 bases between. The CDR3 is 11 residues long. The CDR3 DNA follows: TGCAGCGTTGGTATACAAGATACGCAGTATTTT. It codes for CSVGIQDTQYF.

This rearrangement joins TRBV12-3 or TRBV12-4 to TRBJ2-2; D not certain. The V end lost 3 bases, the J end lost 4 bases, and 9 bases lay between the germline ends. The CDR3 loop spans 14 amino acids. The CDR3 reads CASSFGESTGELFF. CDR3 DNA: TGTGCCAGCAGTTTCGGCGAGAGCACCGGGGAGCTGTTTTTT.

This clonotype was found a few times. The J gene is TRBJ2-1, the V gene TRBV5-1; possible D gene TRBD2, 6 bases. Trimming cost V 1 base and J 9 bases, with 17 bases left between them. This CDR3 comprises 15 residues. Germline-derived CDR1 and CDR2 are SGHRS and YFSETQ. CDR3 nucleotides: TGCGCCAGCAGCTTGTGGGGGGAAGAGAACAGTGAGCAGTTCTTC. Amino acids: CASSLWGEENSEQFF.

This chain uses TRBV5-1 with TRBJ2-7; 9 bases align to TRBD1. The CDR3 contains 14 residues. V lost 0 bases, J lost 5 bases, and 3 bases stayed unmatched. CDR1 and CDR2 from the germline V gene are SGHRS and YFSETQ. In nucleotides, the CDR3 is TGCGCCAGCAGCTTGGTGGGACAGGGAGACGAGCAGTACTTC. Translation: CASSLVGQGDEQYF.